The 13 T cell receptor beta chains below were found in one sample sequenced in a study of T cell clones after liver transplantation (dated by TCRdb to about 2019). The library was made by the immunoSEQ multiplex PCR assay. What TCRdb holds here is the immuneACCESS table cut down to in-frame rearrangements. Part of the clones is not present; checked against another copy, under half of the missing clones reflect an unresolved V gene, and the others are unexplained. The sample yields 20,000 to 25,000 clones; roughly 92% were counted once. The ten top clones hold 20% to 25% of the sample. The sample in question was CD8+ T cells from blood, obtained around 27 months after liver transplant. All receptors come from a human patient who received a liver transplant. After transplantation, some T cells may belong to the graft donor instead of the recipient.

The rearrangement joins TRBV19 to TRBJ2-1, with TRBD1 matching over 8 bases. The V gene end was trimmed by 0 bases and the J gene end by 8 bases; junction bases not matched to a gene: 6. The CDR3 runs to 15 residues. From germline, CDR1 is LNHDA and CDR2 SQIVND (reference sequence). The CDR3 spells CASSIDPTGVYEQFF. The CDR3 DNA reads as TGTGCCAGTAGTATAGACCCGACAGGGGTTTATGAGCAGTTCTTC.

The chain employs TRBV15 and TRBJ2-1; 9 bases map to TRBD1. Germline V CDR1 and CDR2: LNHNV, YYDKDF (reference sequence). With V trimmed by 4 bases and J by 4 bases, 2 bases remained unmatched. This CDR3 has 14 residues. The CDR3 DNA reads as TGTGCCACCAGCACCGGGACAGGGTACAATGAGCAGTTCTTC. Its protein is CATSTGTGYNEQFF.

The chain joins TRBV7-9 to TRBJ1-1; D unclear. This CDR3 region has 15 residues. Germline assignment: CDR1 SEHNR and CDR2 FQNEAQ (reference sequence). Trimming pared 0 bases from V and 0 bases from J, leaving 8 bases between. DNA of the CDR3: TGTGCCAGCAGCTTAGCCCCCCAGCTGAACACTGAAGCTTTCTTT. It yields the protein CASSLAPQLNTEAFF.

V gene TRBV27 combines with J gene TRBJ2-3; a possible D gene is TRBD1 (5 bases). CDR3 length: 13 amino acids. V gave up 2 bases and J gave up 15 bases, with 18 bases separating them. Looked up from germline, CDR1 is MNHEY and CDR2 is SMNVEV (reference sequence). The CDR3 DNA reads as TGTGCCAGCAGTTTAGTAGTTGGGGCAGCGTCCTATTTT. This translates into CASSLVVGAASYF.

The chain joins TRBV9 to TRBJ2-3, with 13 bases matching TRBD2. CDR1 SGDLS and CDR2 YYNGEE come from the germline V gene. This CDR3 spans 17 amino acids. V gave up 4 bases and J gave up 2 bases; unmatched junction bases: 7. For the CDR3, the DNA is TGTGCCAGCAGCACCCCGACTAGCGGGAGGTCCACAGATACGCAGTATTTT. This gives the protein CASSTPTSGRSTDTQYF. Full variable domain (rest looked up from reference TRBV9 and TRBJ2-3): DSGVTQTPKHLITATGQRVTLRCSPRSGDLSVYWYQQSLDQGLQFLIQYYNGEERAKGNILERFSAQQFPDLHSELNLSSLELGDSALYFCASSTPTSGRSTDTQYFGPGTRLTVL.

The V gene is TRBV28, the J gene TRBJ1-5, with D tentatively TRBD1 (6 bases). The CDR3 loop spans 14 amino acids. V lost 8 bases, J lost 1 base, and 12 bases lay in between. Germline V lookup: CDR1 MDHEN, CDR2 SYDVKM. The DNA of the CDR3 is TGTGCCAGCCGCTTCGGACAGAGCAATCAGCCCCAGCATTTT. Translating gives CASRFGQSNQPQHF.

V is TRBV5-1 and J is TRBJ1-5, with 8 positions matching TRBD1. Germline V lookup: CDR1 SGHRS, CDR2 YFSETQ. The CDR3 is 15 amino acids. The J segment lost 4 bases and the V segment lost 0 bases, leaving 3 bases of the junction unmatched. CDR3: CASSLAGQVNQPQHF. Written as DNA, the CDR3 is TGCGCCAGCAGCTTGGCGGGACAGGTAAATCAGCCCCAGCATTTT.

CDR3 in DNA: TGCGCCAGCAGCCATCCCCCGGGACAGGACTCCTACGAGCAGTACTTC. This codes for CASSHPPGQDSYEQYF. The gene calls are TRBV4-1 and TRBJ2-7; 8 bases fit TRBD1. CDR1 is MGHRA, CDR2 YSYEKL, per germline. V was clipped by 3 bases and J by 0 bases; unmatched bases: 7. This CDR3 is built from 16 residues.

V usage is TRBV5-1 and J usage is TRBJ2-1; perhaps TRBD2 as D (6 bases). The CDR3 has 12 residues. Germline loops: CDR1 SGHRS, CDR2 YFSETQ. Trimming cost V 5 bases and J 7 bases, with 10 bases left between them. The CDR3 here is CASRAGYNEQFF. The CDR3 DNA reads TGCGCCAGCAGAGCGGGTTATAATGAGCAGTTCTTC.

This chain connects TRBV19 to TRBJ1-1; D is possibly TRBD1 (5 bases). V was trimmed by 5 bases and J by 4 bases, leaving 14 bases between them. The CDR3 length is 14 residues. Germline assignment: CDR1 LNHDA and CDR2 SQIVND (reference sequence). The CDR3 region is CASSRGGYGTEAFF. The DNA for the CDR3 is TGTGCCAGTAGTCGGGGGGGGTATGGCACTGAAGCTTTCTTT.

The chain is built from TRBV7-8 and TRBJ1-1, with 7 positions matching TRBD1. The CDR3 totals 15 residues. Germline assignment: CDR1 SGHVS and CDR2 FQNEAQ. Germline trimming cut 3 bases from V and 1 base from J; bases unmatched to any gene: 5. The CDR3 DNA follows: TGTGCCAGCAGCTTCAGGGGGACTTCGAACACTGAAGCTTTCTTT. Protein: CASSFRGTSNTEAFF.

This CDR3 reads CASSLVLAVGWNEQFF. In DNA form, the CDR3 reads TGTGCCAGCAGTTTAGTGCTGGCAGTAGGTTGGAATGAGCAGTTCTTC. The chain links TRBV27 to TRBJ2-1; D unclear. This CDR3 region has 16 residues. Germline values: CDR1 MNHEY, CDR2 SMNVEV (reference sequence). The V gene lost 2 bases and the J gene lost 7 bases, with 18 bases spanning the gap.

This chain connects TRBV7-2 to TRBJ2-7; 7 bases align to TRBD1. The V and J ends lost 5 bases and 3 bases, in that order; junction bases with no gene match: 10. From germline, CDR1 is SGHTA and CDR2 FQGNSA. The CDR3 is 15 residues long. The CDR3 region has the DNA TGTGCCAGCAGCCAGAGGGACAGTATCTTCTACGAGCAGTACTTC. This encodes CASSQRDSIFYEQYF.